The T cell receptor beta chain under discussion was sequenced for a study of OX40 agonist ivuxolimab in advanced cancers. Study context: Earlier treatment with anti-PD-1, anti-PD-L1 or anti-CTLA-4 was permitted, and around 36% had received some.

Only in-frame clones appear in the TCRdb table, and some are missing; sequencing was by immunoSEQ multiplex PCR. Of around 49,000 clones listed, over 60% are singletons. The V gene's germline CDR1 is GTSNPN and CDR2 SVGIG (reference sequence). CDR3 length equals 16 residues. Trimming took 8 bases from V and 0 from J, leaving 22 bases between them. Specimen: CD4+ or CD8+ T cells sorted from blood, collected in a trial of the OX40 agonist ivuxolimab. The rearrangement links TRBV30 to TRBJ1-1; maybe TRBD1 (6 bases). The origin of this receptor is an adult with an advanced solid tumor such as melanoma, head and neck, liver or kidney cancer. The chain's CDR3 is CAGRNTTGSMNTEAFF. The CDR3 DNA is TGTGCCGGGCGGAACACCACAGGGTCGATGAACACTGAAGCTTTCTTT. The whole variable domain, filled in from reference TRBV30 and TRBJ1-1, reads SQTIHQWPATLVQPVGSPLSLECTVEGTSNPNLYWYRQAAGRGLQLLFYSVGIGQISSEVPQNLSASRPQDRQFILSSKKLLLSDSGFYLCAGRNTTGSMNTEAFFGQGTRLTVV.